Below, one T cell receptor beta chain is given with its context. This sample is drawn from a study of OX40 agonist ivuxolimab in advanced cancers. Overall study context: Checkpoint inhibitors had been given previously to 40% of patients.

Clones were read by immunoSEQ multiplex PCR, and TCRdb kept only the in-frame ones, dropping some. This table holds tens of thousands of clones, over 75% found once. Exclusion applied to patients with autoimmune disease history or systemic immunosuppression. This TCR derives from an adult with an advanced solid tumor such as melanoma, head and neck, liver or kidney cancer. The sequencing used CD4+ or CD8+ T cells sorted from blood, collected in a trial of the OX40 agonist ivuxolimab.

The CDR3 sequence is CASRPGVTTDTQYF. The CDR3, as DNA: TGTGCCAGTAGACCAGGGGTAACCACAGATACGCAGTATTTT. The rearrangement links TRBV9 to TRBJ2-3; D possibly corresponds to TRBD1 (6 bases). The length of the CDR3 is 14 residues. Trimming removed 8 bases at V and 2 bases at J, with 15 bases between. Germline V gene sequence: CDR1 SGDLS, CDR2 YYNGEE. Combining the CDR3 with reference TRBV9 and TRBJ2-3 gives the whole variable domain DSGVTQTPKHLITATGQRVTLRCSPRSGDLSVYWYQQSLDQGLQFLIQYYNGEERAKGNILERFSAQQFPDLHSELNLSSLELGDSALYFCASRPGVTTDTQYFGPGTRLTVL.